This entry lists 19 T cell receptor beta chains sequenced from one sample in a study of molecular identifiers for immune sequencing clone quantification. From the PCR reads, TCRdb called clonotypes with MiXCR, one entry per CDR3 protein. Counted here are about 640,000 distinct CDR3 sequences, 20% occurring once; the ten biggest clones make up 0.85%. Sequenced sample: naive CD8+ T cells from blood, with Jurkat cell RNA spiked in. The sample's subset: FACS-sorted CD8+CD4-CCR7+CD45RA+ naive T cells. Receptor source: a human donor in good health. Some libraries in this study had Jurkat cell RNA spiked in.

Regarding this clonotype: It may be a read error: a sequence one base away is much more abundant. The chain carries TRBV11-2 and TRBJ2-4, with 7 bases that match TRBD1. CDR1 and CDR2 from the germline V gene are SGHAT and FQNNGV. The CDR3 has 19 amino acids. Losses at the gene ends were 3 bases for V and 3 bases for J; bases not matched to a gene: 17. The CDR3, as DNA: TGTGCCAGCAGCTTTCACAGGGGCTATTTAGAGCTAGTCAAAAACATTCAGTACTTC. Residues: CASSFHRGYLELVKNIQYF.

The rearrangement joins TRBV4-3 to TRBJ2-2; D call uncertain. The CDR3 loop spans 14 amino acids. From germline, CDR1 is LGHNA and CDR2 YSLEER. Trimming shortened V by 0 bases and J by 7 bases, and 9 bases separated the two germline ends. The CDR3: CASSQDITIGELFF. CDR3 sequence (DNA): TGCGCCAGCAGCCAAGATATAACAATCGGGGAGCTGTTTTTT.

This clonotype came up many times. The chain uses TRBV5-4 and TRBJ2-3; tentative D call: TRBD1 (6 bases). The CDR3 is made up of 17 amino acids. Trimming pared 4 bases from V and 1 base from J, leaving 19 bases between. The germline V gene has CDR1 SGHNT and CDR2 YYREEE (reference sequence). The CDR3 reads CASSDVMGAGGTDTQYF. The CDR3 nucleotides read TGTGCCAGCAGCGACGTAATGGGGGCCGGGGGCACAGATACGCAGTATTTT. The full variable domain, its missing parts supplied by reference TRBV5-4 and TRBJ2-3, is ETGVTQSPTHLIKTRGQQVTLRCSSQSGHNTVSWYQQALGQGPQFIFQYYREEENGRGNFPPRFSGLQFPNYSSELNVNALELDDSALYLCASSDVMGAGGTDTQYFGPGTRLTVL.

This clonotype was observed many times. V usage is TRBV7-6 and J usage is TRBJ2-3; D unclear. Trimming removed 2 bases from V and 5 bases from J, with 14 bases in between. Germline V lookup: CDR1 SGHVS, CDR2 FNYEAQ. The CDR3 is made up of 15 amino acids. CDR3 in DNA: TGTGCCAGCAGCTTAATCCCCGCATCGAGAGATACGCAGTATTTT. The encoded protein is CASSLIPASRDTQYF.

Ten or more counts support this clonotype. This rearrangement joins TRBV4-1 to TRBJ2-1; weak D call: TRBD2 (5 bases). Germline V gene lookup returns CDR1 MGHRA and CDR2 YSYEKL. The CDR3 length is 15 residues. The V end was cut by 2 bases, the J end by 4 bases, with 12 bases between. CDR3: CASSQPPERYNEQFF. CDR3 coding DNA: TGCGCCAGCAGCCAACCTCCGGAGCGGTACAATGAGCAGTTCTTC.

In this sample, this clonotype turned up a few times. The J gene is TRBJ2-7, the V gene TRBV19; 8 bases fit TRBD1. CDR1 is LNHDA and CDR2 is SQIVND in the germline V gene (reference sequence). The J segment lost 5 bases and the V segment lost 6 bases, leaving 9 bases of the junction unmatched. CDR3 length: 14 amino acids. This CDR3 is CASSQLVGQDEQYF. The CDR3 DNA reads TGTGCCAGTAGCCAACTGGTGGGACAGGACGAGCAGTACTTC.

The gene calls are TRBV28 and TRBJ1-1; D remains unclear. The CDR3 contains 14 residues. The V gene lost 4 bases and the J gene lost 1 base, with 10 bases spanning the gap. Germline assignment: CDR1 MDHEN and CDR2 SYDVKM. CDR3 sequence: CASSSSYPNTEAFF. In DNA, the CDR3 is TGTGCCAGCAGTTCCTCTTACCCGAACACTGAAGCTTTCTTT.

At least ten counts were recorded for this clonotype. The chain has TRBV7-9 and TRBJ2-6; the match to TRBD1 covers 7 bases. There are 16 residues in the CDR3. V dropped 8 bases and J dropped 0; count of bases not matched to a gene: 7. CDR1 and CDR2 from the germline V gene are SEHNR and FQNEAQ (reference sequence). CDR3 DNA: TGTGCCAGCGGGGGACAGTGGAACTCTGGGGCCAACGTCCTGACTTTC. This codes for CASGGQWNSGANVLTF.

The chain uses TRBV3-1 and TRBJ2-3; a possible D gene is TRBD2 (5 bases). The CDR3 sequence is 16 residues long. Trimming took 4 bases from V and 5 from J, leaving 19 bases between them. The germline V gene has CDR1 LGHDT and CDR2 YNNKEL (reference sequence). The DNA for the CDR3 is TGTGCCAGCAGCCCGCGGGCGGGCAGTAGTCAAGATACGCAGTATTTT. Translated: CASSPRAGSSQDTQYF.

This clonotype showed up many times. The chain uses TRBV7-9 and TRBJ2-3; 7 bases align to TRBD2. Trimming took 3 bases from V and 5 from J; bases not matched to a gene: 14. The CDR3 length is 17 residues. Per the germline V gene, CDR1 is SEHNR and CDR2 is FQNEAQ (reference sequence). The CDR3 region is CASSFPSGELLGDTQYF. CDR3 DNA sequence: TGTGCCAGCAGCTTTCCCAGCGGGGAGCTTTTAGGAGATACGCAGTATTTT.

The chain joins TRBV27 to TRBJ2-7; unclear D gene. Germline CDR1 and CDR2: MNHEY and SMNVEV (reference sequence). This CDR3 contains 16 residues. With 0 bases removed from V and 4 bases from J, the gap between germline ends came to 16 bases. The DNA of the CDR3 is TGTGCCAGCAGTTTATCGACGGGCTTGTCCCCGTACGAGCAGTACTTC. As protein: CASSLSTGLSPYEQYF.

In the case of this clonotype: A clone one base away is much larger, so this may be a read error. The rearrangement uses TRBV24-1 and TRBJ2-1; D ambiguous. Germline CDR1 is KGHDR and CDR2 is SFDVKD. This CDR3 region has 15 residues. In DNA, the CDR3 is TGTGCCACCAGTGGTTTGGCGACGCCTTACAATGAGCAGTTCTTC. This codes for CATSGLATPYNEQFF.

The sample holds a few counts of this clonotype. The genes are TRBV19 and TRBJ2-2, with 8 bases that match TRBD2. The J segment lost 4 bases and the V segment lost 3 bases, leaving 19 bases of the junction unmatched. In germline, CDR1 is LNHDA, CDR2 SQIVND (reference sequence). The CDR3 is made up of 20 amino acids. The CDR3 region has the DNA TGTGCCAGTAGTATCCCCCCGTGGGAGGTAGCGGGGCAGGGCACCGGGGAGCTGTTTTTT. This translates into CASSIPPWEVAGQGTGELFF.

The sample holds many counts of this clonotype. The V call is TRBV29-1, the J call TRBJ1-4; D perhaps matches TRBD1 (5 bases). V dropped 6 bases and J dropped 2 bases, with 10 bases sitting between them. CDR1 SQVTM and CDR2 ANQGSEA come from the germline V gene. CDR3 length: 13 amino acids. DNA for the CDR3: TGCAGCGTCTTGGGGGAGACTAATGAAAAACTGTTTTTT. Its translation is CSVLGETNEKLFF.

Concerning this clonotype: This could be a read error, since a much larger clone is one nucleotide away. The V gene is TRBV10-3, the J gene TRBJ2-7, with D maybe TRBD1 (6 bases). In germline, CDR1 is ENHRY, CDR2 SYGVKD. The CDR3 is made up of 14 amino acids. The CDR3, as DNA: TGTGTCATCAGTGACCCCCAGGGGAACTACGAGCAGTACTTC. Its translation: CVISDPQGNYEQYF.

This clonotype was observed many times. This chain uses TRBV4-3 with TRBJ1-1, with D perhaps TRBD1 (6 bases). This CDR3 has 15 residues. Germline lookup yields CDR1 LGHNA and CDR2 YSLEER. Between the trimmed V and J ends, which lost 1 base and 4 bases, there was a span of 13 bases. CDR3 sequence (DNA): TGCGCCAGCAGCCAAGGGTCGGGGGCTGGCACTGAAGCTTTCTTT. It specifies CASSQGSGAGTEAFF.

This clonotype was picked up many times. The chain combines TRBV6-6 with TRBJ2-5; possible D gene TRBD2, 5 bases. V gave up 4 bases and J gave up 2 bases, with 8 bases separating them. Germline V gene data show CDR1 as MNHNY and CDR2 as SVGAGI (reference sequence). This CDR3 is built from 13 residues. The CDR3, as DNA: TGTGCCAGCAGTTCCGGGGAACAAGAGACCCAGTACTTC. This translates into CASSSGEQETQYF.

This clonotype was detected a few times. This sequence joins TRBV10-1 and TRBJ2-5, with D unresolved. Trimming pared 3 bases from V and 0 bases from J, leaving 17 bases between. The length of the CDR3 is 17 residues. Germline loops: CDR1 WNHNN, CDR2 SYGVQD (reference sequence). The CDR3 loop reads CASSDSHKRTDQETQYF. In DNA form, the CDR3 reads TGCGCCAGCAGTGATTCCCACAAGAGAACCGACCAAGAGACCCAGTACTTC.

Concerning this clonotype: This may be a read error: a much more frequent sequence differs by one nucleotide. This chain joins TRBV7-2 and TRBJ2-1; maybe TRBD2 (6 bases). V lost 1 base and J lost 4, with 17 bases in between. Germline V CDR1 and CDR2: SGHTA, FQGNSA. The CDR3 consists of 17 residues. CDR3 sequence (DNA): TGTGCCAGCAGCTTAGGGGGATGGCGGGACCGTTACAATGAGCAGTTCTTC. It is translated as CASSLGGWRDRYNEQFF.